The next 28 T cell receptor beta chains were all read from a single sample in a study of regulatory T cells in long-lasting Graves disease. Libraries of TCR beta came from iRepertoire HTBI primers plus Arm-PCR of CDR3 regions. One entry per CDR3 protein, called by TCRdb with MiXCR from the multiplex PCR reads. The sample yields roughly 430,000 distinct CDR3 sequences, about 15% seen once. Time point defined: newly diagnosed GD, antithyroid drugs for less than 3 months. After RNA was extracted from PBMCs, the TCR library was made from it. These data also formed part of another study, on T cells in Graves' hyperthyroidism and ophthalmopathy.

Specimen: peripheral blood mononuclear cells (PBMCs), collected at new diagnosis, from a patient treated with antithyroid drugs. The receptors shown here come from a woman younger than 45 with Graves disease.

This clonotype was found many times. The chain uses TRBV12-3 or TRBV12-4 and TRBJ1-4, with 7 bases aligning to TRBD1. The CDR3 has 14 amino acids. The J segment lost 2 bases and the V segment lost 3 bases, leaving 0 bases of the junction unmatched. CDR3 bases: TGTGCCAGCAGTTTCAGGGGGACTAATGAAAAACTGTTTTTT. Translating it yields CASSFRGTNEKLFF.

As regards this clonotype: This may stem from a read error, because a much larger clone lies one nucleotide away. This chain joins TRBV24-1 and TRBJ2-1; D not certain. Germline values: CDR1 KGHDR, CDR2 SFDVKD. The CDR3 is made up of 12 amino acids. As DNA, the CDR3 is TGTGTCACCAGTGAGTCGGCGAATGAGCAGTTCTTC. It is translated as CVTSESANEQFF.

Ten or more counts support this clonotype. The CDR3 loop reads CASSLGGGTPYEQYF. The CDR3, as DNA: TGTGCCAGCAGTTTGGGGGGGGGGACCCCTTACGAGCAGTACTTC. The genes are TRBV27 and TRBJ2-7, with 7 nucleotides matching TRBD2. This CDR3 region has 15 residues. J was trimmed by 4 bases and V by 3 bases; bases with no gene match: 9. CDR1 and CDR2 (germline): MNHEY, SMNVEV (reference sequence).

This clonotype appeared a few times. The chain couples TRBV27 to TRBJ2-2; the match to TRBD2 covers 12 bases. V was clipped by 5 bases and J by 3 bases; unmatched bases: 4. Germline CDR1 reads MNHEY; CDR2 reads SMNVEV (reference sequence). The CDR3 contains 16 residues. The CDR3 loop reads CASSPRLAGDTGELFF. In DNA form, the CDR3 reads TGTGCCAGCAGTCCACGACTAGCGGGAGACACCGGGGAGCTGTTTTTT.

At least ten counts were recorded for this clonotype. The chain uses TRBV7-9 and TRBJ2-3; D ambiguous. CDR1 is SEHNR, CDR2 FQNEAQ, per germline (reference sequence). This CDR3 region has 13 residues. Trimming removed 1 base at V and 4 bases at J, with 6 bases between. The CDR3 DNA reads as TGTGCCAGCAGCTTAGTACCCCCAGATACGCAGTATTTT. It specifies CASSLVPPDTQYF.

This clonotype was recorded many times. The chain joins TRBV27 to TRBJ2-7; 8 nucleotides agree with TRBD2. CDR1 and CDR2 from the germline V gene are MNHEY and SMNVEV (reference sequence). V dropped 5 bases and J dropped 3; count of bases not matched to a gene: 6. The CDR3 totals 14 residues. The CDR3 DNA follows: TGTGCCAGCAGTCCGGGGGGGAGGTTCTACGAGCAGTACTTC. Translating gives CASSPGGRFYEQYF.

V is TRBV3-1 and J is TRBJ2-7; a weak D match, TRBD2 (6 bases). The ends were cut back, 1 base at V and 3 bases at J, with 10 bases in the middle. CDR3 size: 14 residues. Germline CDR1 and CDR2: LGHDT and YNNKEL (reference sequence). CDR3 amino acids: CASSQAHGGYEQYF. DNA of the CDR3: TGTGCCAGCAGCCAAGCGCACGGGGGCTACGAGCAGTACTTC.

With respect to this clonotype: This may arise from a read error, as a much more abundant clone is one base away. The genes are TRBV6-1 and TRBJ2-3, with 8 bases matching TRBD2. The CDR3 runs 16 residues. CDR1 and CDR2 from the germline V gene are MNHNS and SASEGT. The junction had 13 bases not matched to a gene; V was cut back by 8 bases and J by 3 bases. The CDR3 sequence is CASGGFSGKGTDTQYF. CDR3 nucleotide sequence: TGTGCCAGCGGAGGCTTTAGCGGGAAGGGGACAGATACGCAGTATTTT.

This clonotype has at least ten counts. This sequence joins TRBV20-1 and TRBJ2-1, with TRBD2 matching 11 bases. The CDR3 runs to 16 residues. CDR1 is DFQATT, CDR2 SNEGSKA, per germline (reference sequence). The V and J ends lost 4 bases and 3 bases, in that order; junction bases with no gene match: 8. The CDR3 nucleotides read TGCAGTGCTATCAGCCCTAGCGGGAGGCTCTACAATGAGCAGTTCTTC. Amino acid sequence: CSAISPSGRLYNEQFF.

V usage is TRBV6-1 and J usage is TRBJ2-3; 8 bases align to TRBD2. The CDR3 length is 15 residues. The ends lost 6 bases at V and 1 base at J; junction bases unmatched: 6. Germline CDR1 MNHNS, CDR2 SASEGT. CDR3 sequence (DNA): TGTGCCAGCAGCGGACAAGCGGGAGGCACAGATACGCAGTATTTT. It specifies CASSGQAGGTDTQYF.

This chain connects TRBV27 to TRBJ1-6, with 7 bases fitting TRBD1. Germline-derived CDR1 and CDR2 are MNHEY and SMNVEV (reference sequence). The CDR3 is 16 amino acids. V shed 5 bases, J shed 9 bases, and the junction held 13 bases outside the gene matches. CDR3 in DNA: TGTGCCAGCAGTCCCCGAGACAGGGCGGGGGCTTCACCCCTCCACTTT. Translating it yields CASSPRDRAGASPLHF.

At least ten counts were recorded for this clonotype. V gene TRBV11-3 combines with J gene TRBJ1-1; possibly TRBD1 for D (6 bases). Germline values: CDR1 SGHNT, CDR2 YENEEA. The CDR3 is 18 residues long. V lost 0 bases to trimming and J lost 0 bases, with 17 bases between them. The CDR3 is CASSLDPGHHRMNTEAFF. CDR3 nucleotide sequence: TGTGCCAGCAGCTTAGATCCGGGACATCACCGAATGAACACTGAAGCTTTCTTT.

This chain uses TRBV5-1 with TRBJ2-1; 9 bases match TRBD2. The junction had 5 bases not matched to a gene; V was cut back by 6 bases and J by 4 bases. The CDR3 has 14 residues. Germline V gives CDR1 SGHRS, CDR2 YFSETQ. The CDR3 loop is CASTLAGVYNEQFF. In DNA form, the CDR3 reads TGCGCCAGCACCTTAGCGGGGGTGTACAATGAGCAGTTCTTC.

For this clonotype: A much more abundant neighbour one base away suggests this may be a read error. The V and J genes are TRBV7-9 and TRBJ2-1; D may be TRBD1 (6 bases). The J call may be wrong; the DNA end is better matched by TRBJ2-5. The CDR3 is 14 residues long. Germline V CDR1 and CDR2: SEHNR, FQNEAQ (reference sequence). CDR3 sequence reads: CASSHGQRQETQYF. The CDR3 nucleotides read TGTGCCAGCAGCCACGGACAGAGACAAGAGACCCAGTACTTC.

Only a few counts were recorded for this clonotype. J is TRBJ2-5 and V is TRBV28, with 9 positions matching TRBD2. Trimming took 7 bases from V and 5 from J; bases not matched to a gene: 8. The CDR3 consists of 14 residues. Germline V gene sequence: CDR1 MDHEN, CDR2 SYDVKM. The CDR3 DNA follows: TGTGCCAGCATCTCAAGCGGGAGGACGGAGACCCAGTACTTC. Translated: CASISSGRTETQYF.

The chain links TRBV4-1 to TRBJ1-5; 10 positions match TRBD1. The CDR3 extends over 15 amino acids. Germline V lookup: CDR1 MGHRA, CDR2 YSYEKL. The trim removed 4 bases at V and 5 bases at J, leaving 5 bases unmatched. The CDR3 here is CASSLADRGDQPQHF. In DNA, the CDR3 is TGCGCCAGCAGCCTAGCGGACAGGGGGGATCAGCCCCAGCATTTT.

A few counts support this clonotype. The chain joins TRBV9 to TRBJ2-5; 10 bases are a match to TRBD2. The CDR3 length is 16 residues. Looked up from germline, CDR1 is SGDLS and CDR2 is YYNGEE. V was clipped by 7 bases and J by 4 bases; unmatched bases: 13. This chain's CDR3 is CASSELAGGLAETQYF. Here the CDR3 DNA reads TGTGCCAGCTCGGAGTTAGCGGGAGGCCTCGCAGAGACCCAGTACTTC.

This clonotype showed up just a few times. The V call is TRBV13, the J call TRBJ2-1; D might be TRBD2 (7 bases). CDR1 and CDR2 (germline): PRHDT, FYEKMQ (reference sequence). The CDR3 has 13 residues. Trimming took off 4 bases at V and 6 bases at J, with 10 bases between the two ends. DNA of the CDR3: TGTGCCAGCAGCTCCGGGGGGCCCAATGAGCAGTTCTTC. As protein: CASSSGGPNEQFF.

The chain has TRBV20-1 and TRBJ2-7, with D perhaps matching TRBD1 or TRBD2 (6 bases each). V was cut by 3 bases and J by 1 base, with 13 bases left in between. Germline V gives CDR1 DFQATT, CDR2 SNEGSKA (reference sequence). This CDR3 is 14 amino acids long. CDR3 DNA sequence: TGCAGTGCTAGCCAGGGGAGGAGGTCCTACGAGCAGTACTTC. This sequence encodes CSASQGRRSYEQYF.

This clonotype was observed a handful of times. The chain has TRBV12-3 or TRBV12-4 and TRBJ1-1; 11 positions agree with TRBD1. This CDR3 has 14 amino acids. Trimming removed 5 bases from V and 7 bases from J; junction bases left unmatched: 6. CDR3: CASSMTGTGGEAFF. The CDR3, as DNA: TGTGCCAGCAGTATGACCGGGACAGGGGGTGAAGCTTTCTTT.

This rearrangement joins TRBV6-1 to TRBJ1-2; a possible D gene is TRBD1 (6 bases). Trimming took 7 bases from V and 2 from J, leaving 8 bases between them. This CDR3 is built from 12 residues. CDR1 and CDR2 from the germline V gene are MNHNS and SASEGT. CDR3 nucleotides: TGTGCCAGCAATACAGGGAACTATGGCTACACCTTC. Translation gives CASNTGNYGYTF.

As regards this clonotype: It differs at one base from a far larger clone, so likely a read error. This chain uses TRBV7-9 with TRBJ2-7; D is possibly TRBD1 or TRBD2 (5 bases each). Germline V gene sequence: CDR1 SEHNR, CDR2 FQNEAQ (reference sequence). Trimming took off 5 bases at V and 0 bases at J, with 17 bases between the two ends. This CDR3 has 16 amino acids. CDR3 DNA: TGTGCCAGCAGCCCGGCGGGTCGGGGCAACTCCTACGAGCAGTACTTC. As protein: CASSPAGRGNSYEQYF.

This clonotype appeared once. This may arise from a read error, as a much more abundant clone is one base away. J is TRBJ2-2 and V is TRBV4-1; D is possibly TRBD1 (5 bases). The CDR3 totals 17 residues. Trimming pared 0 bases from V and 4 bases from J, leaving 15 bases between. Germline values: CDR1 MGHRA, CDR2 YSYEKL. CDR3 loop: CASSQEGGRGTTGELFF. The CDR3 coding sequence is TGCGCCAGCAGCCAAGAAGGCGGAAGGGGAACCACCGGGGAGCTGTTTTTT.

There are a few counts of this clonotype. V gene TRBV27 combines with J gene TRBJ2-1; D not resolved. Per germline, CDR1 MNHEY and CDR2 SMNVEV (reference sequence). CDR3 length equals 15 residues. The V gene lost 2 bases and the J gene lost 5 bases, with 13 bases spanning the gap. CDR3 nucleotide sequence: TGTGCCAGCAGTTTAGCGGCCTTGGGCCACAATGAGCAGTTCTTC. Translated, it gives CASSLAALGHNEQFF.

This CDR3 reads CASSGRQGGSGANVLTF. CDR3 nucleotides: TGTGCCAGCAGCGGGAGACAGGGTGGCTCTGGGGCCAACGTCCTGACTTTC. The chain joins TRBV7-3 to TRBJ2-6; 7 nucleotides match TRBD1. V trimming: 5 bases; J trimming: 0 bases; junction bases outside the gene matches: 7. This CDR3 region has 17 residues. The germline gives CDR1 SGHTA, CDR2 FQGTGA.

This clonotype has ten or more counts. At one boundary the junction diverges from the germline segment, which might be a read error. The chain couples TRBV28 to TRBJ1-1, with unresolved D. The CDR3 contains 18 residues. The germline V gene encodes CDR1 MDHEN and CDR2 SYDVKM. The chain's CDR3 is CANSRPRRPSSGDTEAFF. CDR3 DNA: TGTGCCAACAGTCGCCCTCGACGGCCGTCGTCTGGGGACACTGAAGCTTTCTTT.

The rearrangement uses TRBV6-5 and TRBJ2-4; maybe TRBD1 (6 bases). The CDR3 runs 15 residues. V lost 2 bases, J lost 2 bases, and 10 bases lay in between. The germline V gene encodes CDR1 MNHEY and CDR2 SVGAGI. The CDR3 here is CASSYLGAPKNIQYF. The CDR3 DNA reads as TGTGCCAGCAGTTACCTGGGGGCCCCCAAAAACATTCAGTACTTC.

This chain connects TRBV28 to TRBJ2-7; D perhaps matches TRBD1 (5 bases). The CDR3 has 12 amino acids. Trimming stripped 8 bases from V and 0 bases from J, with 8 bases between. From germline, CDR1 is MDHEN and CDR2 SYDVKM. The DNA of the CDR3 is TGTGCCAGCCGACAGTTCTCCTACGAGCAGTACTTC. Its protein product is CASRQFSYEQYF.